This T cell receptor (beta chain) was sequenced during a study of CD8 T cells in ankylosing spondylitis (dated by TCRdb to about 2017). Describing the broader study: The study profiled T cell receptor beta repertoires in healthy donors and ankylosing spondylitis patients to find disease-linked TCR variants. The whole study cohort included about a hundred healthy donors and around 25 ankylosing spondylitis patients. Peripheral blood was sampled, and synovial fluid was also collected from ankylosing spondylitis patients. Overall results and qualifications from the work: A TCR beta motif of several highly homologous amino acid variants appeared characteristic of blood from ankylosing spondylitis patients. Some motif variants had previously been reported in the synovial fluid and blood of reactive arthritis patients, which suggests shared mechanisms of disease initiation. The disease-linked clones had a CD8+ phenotype and were found at relatively low frequencies in peripheral blood. The disease-linked clones were reported to be significantly enriched in matched synovial fluid samples from ankylosing spondylitis patients.

CDR1 and CDR2 were assigned from the germline V gene (reference sequence) as SGHNT and YYREEE. Deletion took 3 bases off V and 2 bases off J, with a span of 12 bases between the germline ends. The CDR3 starts with the cysteine, ends with the phenylalanine, and has 16 residues. The read is trimmed to its CDR3 DNA, 48 bases read in frame from base 1. This clonotype has a handful of counts. Its antigen specificity is not known. The sample holds no much larger clone one base away, and base qualities are not on file. The run used an Illumina HiSeq 2500. TCR beta libraries were prepared by quantitative 5'-RACE with molecular barcodes. The source study handled its data this way. Disease-linked TCR variants were identified with a new computational method built on a probabilistic model of VDJ rearrangement. TCRdb redid the processing of the public reads, applying fastp at Q25 and MiXCR, and retained in-frame beta chains. Every entry covers one CDR3 protein and lists the most common genes and DNA from its rows. TCRdb, not the authors, supplied the V and J calls. This sample has more than 150,000 distinct CDR3 sequences in its table, and roughly 18% of those were observed once. The ten most abundant clones make up roughly 4.5% of the sample.

The chain joins TRBV5-4 to TRBJ2-6; perhaps TRBD2 is the D gene, with 6 bases matching. Sequenced input: blood, either unsorted or a sorted T cell fraction (not recorded which). This clonotype was obtained from a male donor aged 5-29 years with ankylosing spondylitis or in good health (not recorded which). Donor details come from another sample of the same person, matched by shared clones. The CDR3 corresponds to CASSYLTSTGANVLTF. The DNA reads TGTGCCAGCAGCTACCTTACTAGCACTGGGGCCAACGTCCTGACTTTC.